This is a list of T cell receptor beta chains from one sample in a study of radiotherapy plus CTLA-4 blockade in lung cancer. Sequenced by immunoSEQ multiplex PCR; TCRdb stores in-frame clones only, minus some. The sample consists of some 30,000 clones, around 79% of them appearing once. The input for sequencing was peripheral blood, taken from a patient treated with radiotherapy plus ipilimumab. The receptors come from a human donor with non-small cell lung cancer who had stable disease on radiotherapy plus ipilimumab. Both conserved end residues are part of each CDR3. The D gene is left open where the match is weak. Clone size is shown for a subset of rows, as once, few, many or a class of expanded clone.

>TRBD1|TRBV5-1|.|TRBJ1-1
TGCGCCAGCAGCGTCGACAGGGGGAACACTGAAGCTTTCTTT
CASSVDRGNTEAFF
>.|TRBV10-2|few|TRBJ2-7
TGCGCCAGCAGTGAGTCGAAAGGGTACGAGCAGTACTTC
CASSESKGYEQYF
>.|TRBV10-1|.|TRBJ2-3
TGCGCCAGCGGAACCGGGACCTATACAGATACGCAGTATTTT
CASGTGTYTDTQYF
>.|TRBV5-8|.|TRBJ1-2
TGTGCCAGCAGCCGAAATGACCGAGACGTAGATGGCTACACCTTC
CASSRNDRDVDGYTF
>.|TRBV28|.|TRBJ2-1
TGTGCCAGCAGTTCCTACCGAGAGCAGTTCTTC
CASSSYREQFF
>.|TRBV6-6|.|TRBJ1-1
TGTGCCACTCGTTCAGGGTCGGCTTTCTTT
CATRSGSAFF
>.|TRBV19|.|TRBJ1-5
TGTGCCAGTAGCCCTGGGGATCGGATCGTGGGCAATCAGCCCCAGCATTTT
CASSPGDRIVGNQPQHF
>.|TRBV30|.|TRBJ1-2
TGTGCCGTAGGACCCCAAAGGGGCTACACCTTC
CAVGPQRGYTF
>.|TRBV7-2|few|TRBJ2-7
TGTGCCAGCAGCTCGCGGACCGTCTACGAGCAGTACTTC
CASSSRTVYEQYF
>.|TRBV28|.|TRBJ1-1
TGTGCCAGCAGTTCCGGGGGGGTCGGCACTGAAGCTTTCTTT
CASSSGGVGTEAFF
>.|TRBV2|few|TRBJ1-5
TGTGCCAGCAGTTCGCCGGGAGGAAGCGGTCAGCCCCAGCATTTT
CASSSPGGSGQPQHF
>.|TRBV28|few|TRBJ1-1
TGTGCCAGCAGCCTTTCGGACATAAACACTGAAGCTTTCTTT
CASSLSDINTEAFF
>TRBD2|TRBV7-2|.|TRBJ2-1
TGTGCCAGCAGACAAGAGCGGGGAAGCTCCTACAATGAGCAGTTCTTC
CASRQERGSSYNEQFF
>TRBD2|TRBV5-4|.|TRBJ2-5
TGTGCCAGCAGCTTGATAAGCGGGGGGGCCAGAGAGACCCAGTACTTC
CASSLISGGARETQYF
>.|TRBV4-1|.|TRBJ1-1
TGCGCCAGCAGCCACAGGCCTGACGCTGAAGCTTTCTTT
CASSHRPDAEAFF
>.|TRBV5-1|.|TRBJ1-5
TGCGCCAGCAGCTTGGATAGCAATCAGCCCCAGCATTTT
CASSLDSNQPQHF
>.|TRBV2|few|TRBJ1-1
TGTGCCAGCGGGAGGTCTGAAGCTTTCTTT
CASGRSEAFF
>TRBD2|TRBV4-3|.|TRBJ2-5
TGCGCCAGCAGCTACGGGGCTAGCGGGGGGGGCGAGGAGACCCAGTACTTC
CASSYGASGGGEETQYF
>TRBD1|TRBV4-1|once|TRBJ1-5
TGCGCCAGCAGCCAGAGGACCGGGACAGGGACCCAGCCCCAGCATTTT
CASSQRTGTGTQPQHF
>.|TRBV5-1|.|TRBJ1-1
TGCGCCAGCAGCTTTAATACGGTGAACACTGAAGCTTTCTTT
CASSFNTVNTEAFF
>.|TRBV11-1|.|TRBJ2-2
TGTGCCAGCAGCTTTATGTACGGGGAGCTGTTTTTT
CASSFMYGELFF
>TRBD1|TRBV9|.|TRBJ1-2
TGTGCCAGCAGCACCGGACAGGGGGCGGACTATGGCTACACCTTC
CASSTGQGADYGYTF
>.|TRBV7-8|.|TRBJ1-5
TGTGCCAGCAGCTCCCTAGACCGGGGGGCCCCCAATCAGCCCCAGCATTTT
CASSSLDRGAPNQPQHF
>TRBD1|TRBV6-5|.|TRBJ1-2
TGTGCCAGCAGTTACCGGGACAGGGTAGCAAGCTACACCTTC
CASSYRDRVASYTF
>TRBD1|TRBV2|few|TRBJ1-5
TGTGCCAGCAGCCGAATGGGGACAGCGAGCAATCAGCCCCAGCATTTT
CASSRMGTASNQPQHF
>TRBD1|TRBV5-4|.|TRBJ1-2
TGTGCCAGCAGCTTAGGGGACAGGGTCGGTGGCTACACCTTC
CASSLGDRVGGYTF
>.|TRBV27|.|TRBJ1-1
TGTGCCAGCAGTTTCGACAGTTATAGTGCAGAAGCTTTCTTT
CASSFDSYSAEAFF
>.|TRBV2|.|TRBJ1-4
TGTGCCAGCAGGGGTCGAACTAATGAAAAACTGTTTTTT
CASRGRTNEKLFF
>.|TRBV9|.|TRBJ1-1
TGTGCCAGCAGCGTAGGCAGGGATTCGGAGGTTATGAACACTGAAGCTTTCTTT
CASSVGRDSEVMNTEAFF
>.|TRBV9|few|TRBJ2-1
TGTGCCAGCAGCGTAGGAGACCCGGGAGACAATGAGCAGTTCTTC
CASSVGDPGDNEQFF
>.|TRBV4-3|.|TRBJ1-1
TGCGCCAGCAGTAGACAGGAGAACACTGAAGCTTTCTTT
CASSRQENTEAFF
>.|TRBV29-1|.|TRBJ2-1
TGCAGCGTAGAGTTCGATGAGCAGTTCTTC
CSVEFDEQFF
>.|TRBV6-5|.|TRBJ1-2
TGTGCCAGCAGTTACTCGATAGGGGGGACCCTAGGCTACACCTTC
CASSYSIGGTLGYTF
>.|TRBV19|.|TRBJ1-1
TGTGCCAGTAGTACACAGGGTTCATGGCCCAACACTGAAGCTTTCTTT
CASSTQGSWPNTEAFF
>.|TRBV29-1|.|TRBJ2-5
TGCAGCGTTGAAGAGGGGGTGGTCTACCAAGAGACCCAGTACTTC
CSVEEGVVYQETQYF
>.|TRBV27|.|TRBJ1-4
TGTGCCAGCAGGGGCGGGGTGTTGGAAAAACTGTTTTTT
CASRGGVLEKLFF
>TRBD1|TRBV7-2|.|TRBJ1-2
TGTGCCAGCAGCTTAAAGGGGGCGAGCGGCTACACCTTC
CASSLKGASGYTF
>TRBD1|TRBV7-2|.|TRBJ1-5
TGTGCCAGCAGCCCCGGGACAGGGTCGTTCCAGCCCCAGCATTTT
CASSPGTGSFQPQHF
>.|TRBV15|.|TRBJ1-2
TGTGCCACCAGCAGAGCCGGGGAGTTCTATGGCTACACCTTC
CATSRAGEFYGYTF
>.|TRBV30|.|TRBJ2-7
TGTGCCTGGAGACGAGACTACGAGCAGTACTTC
CAWRRDYEQYF
>.|TRBV19|.|TRBJ1-2
TGTGCCAGTATCGCACCGGGCCCCGGAGCGGGTGGCTACACCTTC
CASIAPGPGAGGYTF
>.|TRBV5-1|.|TRBJ2-3
TGCGCCAGCACTACCCTAGGGATACCGTCAACAGATACGCAGTATTTT
CASTTLGIPSTDTQYF
>.|TRBV5-8|.|TRBJ1-2
TGTGCCAGCAGCTTGGGCGGGGATTCCTATGGCTACACCTTC
CASSLGGDSYGYTF
>TRBD1|TRBV19|.|TRBJ1-1
TGTGCCAGTAGTGACGGGACAGGGGGCAACACTGAAGCTTTCTTT
CASSDGTGGNTEAFF
>.|TRBV6-5|.|TRBJ1-2
TGTGCCAGCACCCCCCCGGGGTTGGGCGGCTACACCTTC
CASTPPGLGGYTF
>.|TRBV10-3|few|TRBJ2-3
TGTGCCATCACGGGGGACACAGATACGCAGTATTTT
CAITGDTDTQYF
>TRBD1|TRBV19|.|TRBJ1-1
TGTGCCAGTAGTCCCTCGGCAGGGGGCAACACTGAAGCTTTCTTT
CASSPSAGGNTEAFF
>TRBD1|TRBV15|.|TRBJ1-4
TGTGCCACCAGCAGAGATAAGGGACAGAGGAATGAAAAACTGTTTTTT
CATSRDKGQRNEKLFF
>TRBD1|TRBV6-1|.|TRBJ1-6
TGTGCCAGCAGGTTGGACAGGAGGGATTCACCCCTCCACTTT
CASRLDRRDSPLHF
>.|TRBV11-2|few|TRBJ1-2
TGTGCCAGCAGCTTAGATCTCGGGGATTACTATGGCTACACCTTC
CASSLDLGDYYGYTF
>.|TRBV9|.|TRBJ2-1
TGTGCCAGCAGGGGGAATAGCCTCAATGAGCAGTTCTTC
CASRGNSLNEQFF
>.|TRBV27|.|TRBJ1-5
TGTGCCAGCAGTTTCAGTGGGCAGGAGAATCAGCCCCAGCATTTT
CASSFSGQENQPQHF
>.|TRBV2|.|TRBJ1-4
TGTGCCAGCAGGAAACAGGGCGTGTTTGAAAAACTGTTTTTT
CASRKQGVFEKLFF
>.|TRBV7-3|.|TRBJ2-2
TGTGCCAGCAGCTTAGGGGGGACTCACACCGGGGAGCTGTTTTTT
CASSLGGTHTGELFF
>.|TRBV7-9|.|TRBJ1-1
TGTGCCAGCAGCTTAGTCCCAGGCTCCCTGAGGAACACTGAAGCTTTCTTT
CASSLVPGSLRNTEAFF
>.|TRBV5-1|.|TRBJ1-2
TGCGCCAGCAGCTCCGTTAAAGACCCTACAGGGACCGGCTACACCTTC
CASSSVKDPTGTGYTF
>.|TRBV9|.|TRBJ1-3
TGTGCCAGCAGCGTGACAGGATCCTCTGGAAACACCATATATTTT
CASSVTGSSGNTIYF
>.|TRBV6-5|.|TRBJ2-5
TGTGCCAGCAGTTACTCGAGATTGGTGGGCCCAGAGACCCAGTACTTC
CASSYSRLVGPETQYF
>.|TRBV7-6|.|TRBJ2-3
TGTGCCAGCAGCTCGGGGTTAGATACGCAGTATTTT
CASSSGLDTQYF
>TRBD1|TRBV5-4|.|TRBJ2-3
TGTGCCAGCAGCCCACCACCGGGACAGGAGGCAGATACGCAGTATTTT
CASSPPPGQEADTQYF